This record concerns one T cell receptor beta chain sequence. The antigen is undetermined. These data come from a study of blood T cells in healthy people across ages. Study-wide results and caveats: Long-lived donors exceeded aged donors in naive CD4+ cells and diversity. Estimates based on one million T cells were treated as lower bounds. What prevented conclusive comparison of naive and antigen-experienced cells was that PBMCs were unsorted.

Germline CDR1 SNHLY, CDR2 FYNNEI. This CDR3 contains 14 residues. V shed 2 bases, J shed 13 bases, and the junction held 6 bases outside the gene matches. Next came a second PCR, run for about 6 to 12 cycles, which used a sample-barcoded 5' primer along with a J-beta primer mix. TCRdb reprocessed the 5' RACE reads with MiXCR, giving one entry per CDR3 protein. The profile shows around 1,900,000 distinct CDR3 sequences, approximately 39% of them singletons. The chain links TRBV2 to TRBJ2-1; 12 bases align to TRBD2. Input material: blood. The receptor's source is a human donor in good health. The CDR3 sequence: CASSEPTSGGNQFF. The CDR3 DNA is TGTGCCAGCAGTGAACCGACTAGCGGGGGCAATCAGTTCTTC.